The rows below give T cell receptor beta chains drawn from one sample of a study of T cell repertoires in cytomegalovirus infection. TCRdb passed the reads through MiXCR, listing each CDR3 protein once. The data contain approximately 1,000,000 distinct CDR3 sequences, approximately 32% of them singletons. Antigens for these TCRs are unknown. This specimen consisted of cultured CD8+ T cells from PBMCs, obtained from culture after CMV antigen stimulation. The receptors shown here come from a human donor in good health (CMV status not recorded). Some clones in this sample may be carry-over from other donors' samples. Both conserved end residues are trimmed from each CDR3.

TRBJ2-7 | TRBV4-1 | ASSHDGGDSYEQY
TRBJ2-5 | TRBV19 | ASSIEYGAPYQETQY
TRBJ2-3 | TRBV10-3 | AITPGTRSDTQY
TRBJ1-2 | TRBV7-6 | ASSSPLKGEVGTYGYT
TRBJ2-7 | TRBV2 | ASTAGQGLSYEQY
TRBJ2-1 | TRBV6-1 | VSSYRAISYNEQF
TRBJ1-2 | TRBV4-1 | ASSPPRTYGYT
TRBJ2-1 | TRBV7-9 | ASSDSSSYNEQF
TRBJ2-5 | TRBV2 | ATARDGDLETQY
TRBJ2-5 | TRBV7-6 | ASSLYKGGETQY
TRBJ2-5 | TRBV28 | ASRRGLIQETQY
TRBJ1-1 | TRBV27 | ASSPRAGRTEAF
TRBJ2-1 | TRBV7-6 | ASSYRGYNEQF
TRBJ2-2 | TRBV7-6 | ATSAGGGHTGELF
TRBJ2-2 | TRBV15 | ATSPSTANTGELF
TRBJ2-1 | TRBV29-1 | SVEWGADNEQF
TRBJ1-1 | TRBV19 | ASSYGTGPEAF
TRBJ2-1 | TRBV7-6 | ASSLGTVVSYNEQF
TRBJ2-7 | TRBV7-9 | ASSRNLAGGDEQY
TRBJ2-5 | TRBV20-1 | SARGKPTGGGKTQY
TRBJ2-3 | TRBV2 | ASSEPGQGMDADTQY
TRBJ2-3 | TRBV4-3 | ASSQDLLAYDTQY
TRBJ1-2 | TRBV9 | ASSVEGPGHQHYGYT
TRBJ2-3 | TRBV6-2/TRBV6-3 | ASSYHGGGTDTQY
TRBJ2-3 | TRBV7-9 | ASSPLAGGTTDTQY
TRBJ2-3 | TRBV2 | ASSYYDRGPDTQY
TRBJ2-1 | TRBV4-1 | ASSQPGGELQF
TRBJ2-3 | TRBV27 | ASSLGPVAGLTDTQY